Presented here are 5 T cell receptor beta chains from one specimen sequenced in a study of T cells in Graves' hyperthyroidism and ophthalmopathy. RNA transcripts served as the template for amplifying TCR beta CDR3 regions. HTBI primers drove first-round RT-PCR of the TCR CDR3. One entry per CDR3 protein results from TCRdb running MiXCR on the multiplex PCR reads. The repertoire holds about 700,000 distinct CDR3 sequences, 14% seen once, with around 9.6% in the top ten. Sequenced material: blood. These receptors originate from a woman between 18 and 30 years old with Graves' hyperthyroidism.

This clonotype turned up a few times. The V gene is TRBV6-6, the J gene TRBJ1-6; D may be TRBD1 (6 bases). The V gene lost 2 bases and the J gene lost 14 bases, with 19 bases spanning the gap. The CDR3 has 15 amino acids. In germline, CDR1 is MNHNY, CDR2 SVGAGI (reference sequence). The CDR3 reads CASSYTKIRQATLHF. The CDR3 bases are TGTGCCAGCAGTTACACTAAAATTCGACAGGCTACCCTCCACTTT.

This clonotype was picked up a small number of times. V usage is TRBV9 and J usage is TRBJ1-3, with 7 bases matching TRBD1. The CDR3 length is 20 residues. Germline CDR1 and CDR2: SGDLS and YYNGEE. V was pared by 1 base and J by 2 bases, with 18 bases of the junction left unmatched. The chain's CDR3 is CASSVRADRALGPAGNTIYF. The CDR3 DNA sequence: TGTGCCAGCAGCGTAAGAGCAGACAGGGCACTCGGTCCCGCTGGAAACACCATATATTTT. Full variable domain (missing parts from reference TRBV9 and TRBJ1-3): DSGVTQTPKHLITATGQRVTLRCSPRSGDLSVYWYQQSLDQGLQFLIQYYNGEERAKGNILERFSAQQFPDLHSELNLSSLELGDSALYFCASSVRADRALGPAGNTIYFGEGSWLTVV.

The CDR3 sequence is CASSYIRKAGHTGELFF. DNA for the CDR3: TGTGCCAGCAGTTACATCAGGAAAGCGGGACACACCGGGGAGCTGTTTTTT. The V call is TRBV6-5, the J call TRBJ2-2, with 7 bases matching TRBD2. J was trimmed by 3 bases and V by 2 bases; bases with no gene match: 9. The CDR3 has 17 residues. Per the germline V gene, CDR1 is MNHEY and CDR2 is SVGAGI.

This clonotype has a count of ten or more. The genes are TRBV7-6 and TRBJ2-5, with 11 bases that match TRBD2. J gave up 5 bases and V 4 bases, and 9 bases lay outside the gene matches. Germline V gene sequence: CDR1 SGHVS, CDR2 FNYEAQ. The CDR3 length is 16 residues. CDR3 loop: CASSSTSGTFGETQYF. The CDR3 DNA sequence: TGTGCCAGCAGCTCGACTAGCGGGACCTTTGGGGAGACCCAGTACTTC.

This clonotype was found a few times. Given a much more abundant clone one base away, this may be a read error. This chain links TRBV3-1 with TRBJ2-2, with 8 positions matching TRBD2. CDR1 and CDR2 from the germline V gene are LGHDT and YNNKEL (reference sequence). The CDR3 is 16 amino acids. The CDR3 DNA follows: TGTGCCAGCAGCCAGCCGACTAGCGTGAACGCCGGGGAGCTGTTTTTT. Residues: CASSQPTSVNAGELFF.